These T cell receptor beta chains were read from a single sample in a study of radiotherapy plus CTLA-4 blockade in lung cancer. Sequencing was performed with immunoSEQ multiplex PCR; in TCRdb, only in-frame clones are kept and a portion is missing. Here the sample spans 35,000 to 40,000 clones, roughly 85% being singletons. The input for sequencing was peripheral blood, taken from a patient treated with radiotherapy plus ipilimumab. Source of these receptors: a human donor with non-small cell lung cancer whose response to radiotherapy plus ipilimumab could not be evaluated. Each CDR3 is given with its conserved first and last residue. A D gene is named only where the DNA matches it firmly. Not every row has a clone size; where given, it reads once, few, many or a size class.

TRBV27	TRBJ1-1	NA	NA	CASSHYRRDGAAEAFF	TGTGCCAGCAGCCATTACCGGAGGGACGGCGCTGCTGAAGCTTTCTTT
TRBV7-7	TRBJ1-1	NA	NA	CASSPGPRGTEAFF	TGTGCTAGCAGCCCCGGCCCCAGGGGCACTGAAGCTTTCTTT
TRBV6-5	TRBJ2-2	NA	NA	CASSPIENTGELFF	TGTGCCAGCAGCCCTATCGAGAACACCGGGGAGCTGTTTTTT
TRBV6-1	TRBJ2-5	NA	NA	CASRRGIQETQYF	TGTGCCAGCAGGCGGGGTATCCAAGAGACCCAGTACTTC
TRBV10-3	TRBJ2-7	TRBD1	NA	CAISERGTGGAYEQYF	TGTGCCATCAGTGAGAGGGGGACAGGGGGCGCCTACGAGCAGTACTTC
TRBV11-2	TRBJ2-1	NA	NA	CASSPTRRGEQFF	TGTGCCAGCAGCCCCACTCGTAGGGGTGAGCAGTTCTTC
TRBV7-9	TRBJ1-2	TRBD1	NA	CASLSDRKYGYTF	TGTGCCAGCCTTTCGGACAGGAAATATGGCTACACCTTC
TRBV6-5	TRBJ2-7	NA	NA	CASTGWAQGYEQYF	TGTGCCAGCACTGGGTGGGCCCAGGGCTACGAGCAGTACTTC
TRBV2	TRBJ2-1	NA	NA	CASSQPTSGYSYNEQFF	TGTGCCAGCAGCCAACCTACCAGCGGATACTCCTACAATGAGCAGTTCTTC
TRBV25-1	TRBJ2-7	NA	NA	CASSEYPLGEQYF	TGTGCCAGCAGTGAATACCCCCTCGGTGAGCAGTACTTC
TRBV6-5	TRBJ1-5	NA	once	CASRLTVDQPQHF	TGTGCCAGCAGGTTGACAGTAGACCAGCCCCAGCATTTT
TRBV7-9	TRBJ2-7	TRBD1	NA	CASSLAGTAYEQYF	TGTGCCAGCAGCTTAGCGGGGACAGCCTACGAGCAGTACTTC
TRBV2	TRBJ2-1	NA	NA	CASSDRGYNEQFF	TGTGCCAGCAGTGATCGCGGCTACAATGAGCAGTTCTTC
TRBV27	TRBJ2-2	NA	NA	CASTSPSRAHPSTGELFF	TGTGCCAGCACTTCCCCTAGCCGGGCGCATCCTTCCACCGGGGAGCTGTTTTTT
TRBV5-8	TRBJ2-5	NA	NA	CASSPRWGGQETQYF	TGTGCCAGCAGCCCCCGGTGGGGCGGTCAAGAGACCCAGTACTTC
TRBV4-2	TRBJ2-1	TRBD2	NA	CASSQPSGIPYNEQFF	TGTGCCAGCAGCCAACCTAGCGGGATCCCCTACAATGAGCAGTTCTTC
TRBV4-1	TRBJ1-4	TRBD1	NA	CASSKQGVANEKLFF	TGCGCCAGCAGCAAACAGGGGGTTGCTAATGAAAAACTGTTTTTT
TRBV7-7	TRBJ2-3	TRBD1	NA	CASSSGQGATDTQYF	TGTGCTAGCAGCTCCGGACAGGGGGCCACAGATACGCAGTATTTT
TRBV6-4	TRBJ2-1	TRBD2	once	CASSKLAGGWNEQFF	TGTGCCAGCAGTAAACTAGCGGGGGGATGGAATGAGCAGTTCTTC
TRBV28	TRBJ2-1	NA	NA	CASNSDTYNEQFF	TGTGCCAGCAATTCCGACACCTACAATGAGCAGTTCTTC
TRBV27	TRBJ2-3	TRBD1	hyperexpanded	CASMGAWTGVDTQYF	TGTGCCAGCATGGGGGCTTGGACAGGGGTGGATACGCAGTATTTT
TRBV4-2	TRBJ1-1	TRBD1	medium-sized	CASSPGQHNTEAFF	TGTGCCAGCAGCCCGGGACAGCATAACACTGAAGCTTTCTTT
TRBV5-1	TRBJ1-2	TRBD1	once	CASSLDGDRADGYTF	TGCGCCAGCAGCCTCGACGGGGACAGGGCGGATGGCTACACCTTC